The 13 T cell receptor beta chains presented below share a single source sample, sequenced in a study of response to subunit inactivated influenza vaccine. A single record per CDR3 protein comes from TCRdb applying MiXCR to the RT-PCR reads. The data contain over 750,000 distinct CDR3 sequences, about 20% of them seen just once; the ten biggest clones take up around 9.6%. This material consisted of PBMCs from blood, taken around 5 days after vaccination. The origin of the receptors is a middle-aged man who received an inactivated influenza vaccine.

The chain couples TRBV7-2 to TRBJ2-1; 7 bases are a match to TRBD2. Germline CDR1 and CDR2: SGHTA and FQGNSA. The CDR3 spans 15 residues. After removal of 3 bases from V and 5 bases from J, the junction contained 7 bases not matched to a gene. The CDR3 region has the DNA TGTGCCAGCAGCTTGACTAGCCATCAGAACAATGAGCAGTTCTTC. Protein: CASSLTSHQNNEQFF.

CDR3 nucleotides: TGTGCCAGCAGTTACGCAGGGCTGAATCAGCCCCAGCATTTT. Translation gives CASSYAGLNQPQHF. The genes are TRBV6-2 or TRBV6-3 and TRBJ1-5; D possibly corresponds to TRBD1 (5 bases). This CDR3 region has 14 residues. Trimming removed 2 bases at V and 4 bases at J, with 9 bases between. Germline V gene lookup returns CDR1 MNHEY and CDR2 SVGEGT.

This clonotype was counted only a few times. The J gene is TRBJ2-4, the V gene TRBV3-1; the D is unclear. The V gene lost 0 bases and the J gene lost 4 bases, with 16 bases spanning the gap. In germline, CDR1 is LGHDT, CDR2 YNNKEL (reference sequence). The CDR3 covers 17 residues. The CDR3 bases are TGTGCCAGCAGCCAAGAGTTCCTGTCGCGGTCAAAAAACATTCAGTACTTC. It specifies CASSQEFLSRSKNIQYF.

The table lists this clonotype with a few counts. The chain joins TRBV20-1 to TRBJ2-2, with D perhaps being TRBD1 or TRBD2 (5 bases each). The ends were cut back, 0 bases at V and 7 bases at J, with 9 bases in the middle. Germline V gene sequence: CDR1 DFQATT, CDR2 SNEGSKA (reference sequence). The CDR3 covers 13 residues. CDR3 loop: CSAREGTVGELFF. The CDR3 DNA is TGCAGTGCTAGAGAAGGGACCGTCGGGGAGCTGTTTTTT.

The rearrangement joins TRBV6-1 to TRBJ2-7; no firm D call. Germline CDR1 reads MNHNS; CDR2 reads SASEGT. The CDR3 sequence is 15 residues long. V lost 6 bases and J 0 bases, leaving 15 bases between the germline ends. Here the CDR3 DNA reads TGTGCCAGCAGGGAAAACATTGGAGCCTCCTACGAGCAGTACTTC. This codes for CASRENIGASYEQYF.

This chain links TRBV29-1 with TRBJ2-1; D perhaps matches TRBD1 (6 bases). Between the trimmed V and J ends, which lost 7 bases and 5 bases, there was a span of 15 bases. Germline CDR1 reads SQVTM; CDR2 reads ANQGSEA. The CDR3 loop spans 13 amino acids. The CDR3 DNA reads TGCAGCGCCCAACCTGGGACAAACAATGAGCAGTTCTTC. Its translation is CSAQPGTNNEQFF.

This clonotype was seen a few times. This chain uses TRBV5-1 with TRBJ2-4, with D possibly TRBD1 on 6 matching bases. Trimming took off 4 bases at V and 0 bases at J, with 8 bases between the two ends. CDR3 length: 14 residues. Per germline, CDR1 SGHRS and CDR2 YFSETQ. Written as DNA, the CDR3 is TGCGCCAGCAGCCCGGGACAAGCCAAAAACATTCAGTACTTC. It translates to CASSPGQAKNIQYF.

This rearrangement joins TRBV19 to TRBJ2-7, with 8 bases fitting TRBD1. Germline V gene lookup returns CDR1 LNHDA and CDR2 SQIVND (reference sequence). The CDR3 extends over 15 amino acids. The trim removed 4 bases at V and 0 bases at J, leaving 5 bases unmatched. CDR3 sequence reads: CASSTKTGDSYEQYF. DNA for the CDR3: TGTGCCAGTAGTACTAAGACAGGGGACTCCTACGAGCAGTACTTC.

The chain links TRBV7-2 to TRBJ2-7; D call uncertain. Trimming took off 1 base at V and 6 bases at J, with 10 bases between the two ends. The CDR3 runs 13 residues. Germline V gene data show CDR1 as SGHTA and CDR2 as FQGNSA. This chain's CDR3 is CASSLGRAREQYF. DNA of the CDR3: TGTGCCAGCAGCTTAGGACGGGCGCGCGAGCAGTACTTC.

This clonotype appeared a single time. The chain links TRBV20-1 to TRBJ2-1, with 9 nucleotides matching TRBD1. The CDR3 runs 14 residues. Germline CDR1 reads DFQATT; CDR2 reads SNEGSKA (reference sequence). V was clipped by 1 base and J by 7 bases; unmatched bases: 5. The CDR3 bases are TGCAGTGCTAGAGCCGGGACAGGGCTTAATGAGCAGTTCTTC. This codes for CSARAGTGLNEQFF.

This chain joins TRBV18 and TRBJ1-1; TRBD1 might be the D (5 bases). The V gene's germline CDR1 is KGHSH and CDR2 LQKENI. Trimming took 0 bases from V and 3 from J, leaving 11 bases between them. The CDR3 runs to 15 residues. CDR3 DNA sequence: TGTGCCAGCTCACCACCGGGGCTTGGGGACACTGAAGCTTTCTTT. Its translation: CASSPPGLGDTEAFF.

The chain links TRBV15 to TRBJ2-2; 7 nucleotides line up with TRBD1. J gave up 6 bases and V 4 bases, and 8 bases lay outside the gene matches. Germline loops: CDR1 LNHNV, CDR2 YYDKDF (reference sequence). This CDR3 has 15 residues. The CDR3 protein is CATSIYRQGSGELFF. The DNA of the CDR3 is TGTGCCACCAGCATCTATAGACAGGGTTCCGGGGAGCTGTTTTTT. Together with reference TRBV15 and TRBJ2-2, the CDR3 gives the full variable domain: DAMVIQNPRYQVTQFGKPVTLSCSQTLNHNVMYWYQQKSSQAPKLLFHYYDKDFNNEADTPDNFQSRRPNTSFCFLDIRSPGLGDTAMYLCATSIYRQGSGELFFGEGSRLTVL.

The CDR3 reads CASSSGQRTDTQYF. The CDR3, as DNA: TGTGCCAGCTCATCAGGACAGCGCACAGATACGCAGTATTTT. The chain is built from TRBV18 and TRBJ2-3; tentatively, D is TRBD1 (6 bases). The CDR3 runs to 14 residues. Germline values: CDR1 KGHSH, CDR2 LQKENI. V lost 5 bases and J lost 1, with 10 bases in between.